What follows is one T cell receptor beta chain and its context. Its antigen remains unknown. The data belong to a study of blood T cell dynamics during melanoma immunotherapy. About the research overall: Standard first-line treatment here was pembrolizumab or nivolumab plus ipilimumab in metastatic melanoma. Notes on the study in general: Whether repertoire-driving clones were melanoma-specific could not be determined.

Trimming shortened V by 1 base and J by 7 bases, and 8 bases separated the two germline ends. In germline, CDR1 is GTSNPN, CDR2 SVGIG (reference sequence). This CDR3 contains 13 residues. Noted time point: pre-treatment baseline. This table comes from immunoSEQ multiplex PCR, and its TCRdb copy is limited to in-frame clones, with some not included. The repertoire includes several thousand clones, around 84% of them detected once, and 0.9% to 1.5% sits in the top ten. The chain recombines TRBV30 with TRBJ1-6; TRBD1 might be the D (5 bases). Sample: blood, taken from a patient treated with checkpoint blockade. This sequence originates from a human donor with melanoma. The chain's CDR3 is CAWSGGGNSPLHF. CDR3 DNA: TGTGCCTGGAGTGGTGGGGGGAATTCACCCCTCCACTTT.